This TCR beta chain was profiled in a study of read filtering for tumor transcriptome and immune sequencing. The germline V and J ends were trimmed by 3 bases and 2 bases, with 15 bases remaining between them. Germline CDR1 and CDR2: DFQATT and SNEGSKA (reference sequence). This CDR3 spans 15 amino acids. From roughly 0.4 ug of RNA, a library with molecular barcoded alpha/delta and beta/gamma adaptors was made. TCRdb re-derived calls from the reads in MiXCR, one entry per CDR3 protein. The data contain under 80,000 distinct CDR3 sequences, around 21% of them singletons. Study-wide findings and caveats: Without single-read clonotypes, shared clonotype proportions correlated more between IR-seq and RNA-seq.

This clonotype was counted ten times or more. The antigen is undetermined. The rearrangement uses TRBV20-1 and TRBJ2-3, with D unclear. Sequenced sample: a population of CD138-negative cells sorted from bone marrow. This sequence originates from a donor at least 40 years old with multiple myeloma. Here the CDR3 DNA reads TGCAGTGCTAGCCTAGGATCCCTCTCCACAGATACGCAGTATTTT. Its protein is CSASLGSLSTDTQYF.